This T cell receptor (beta chain) was documented in a study of blood T cell repertoires in COVID-19. Clones were read by immunoSEQ multiplex PCR, and TCRdb kept only the in-frame ones, dropping some. The sample has tens of thousands of clones; more than 75% are singletons. The CDR3 spans 14 residues. Germline-derived CDR1 and CDR2 are LNHDA and SQIVND (reference sequence). J gave up 0 bases and V 9 bases, and 8 bases lay outside the gene matches. The sample holds a few counts of this clone. The rearrangement links TRBV19 to TRBJ2-7, with 7 bases aligning to TRBD2. Sequencing used peripheral blood. This clonotype was sampled from a man in his 70s with active or convalescent COVID-19. The CDR3, as DNA: TGTGCCAGCCGGGAGGACCCTAGCTCCTACGAGCAGTACTTC. This sequence encodes CASREDPSSYEQYF.